This passage covers 12 T cell receptor beta chains from one sample sequenced in a study of blood T cell repertoires in COVID-19. Using immunoSEQ multiplex PCR, the repertoire was profiled, and TCRdb retains in-frame clones only, with some absent. Of roughly 200,000 clones listed, around 80% are singletons. The sample was peripheral blood. Every receptor here comes from a middle-aged man who had recovered from COVID-19.

The chain couples TRBV21-1 to TRBJ2-7; no check of the table's D call, TRBD1, against the DNA was made. TRBV21-1 is termed a pseudogene. The CDR3 loop spans 16 amino acids. The DNA of the CDR3 is TGTGCCAGCAGCGAGGAGGATGGGGACAGGGGAGACGAGCAGTACTTC. Translation: CASSEEDGDRGDEQYF.

The chain combines TRBV18 with TRBJ2-1, with D perhaps TRBD2 (7 bases). This CDR3 comprises 15 residues. The germline V gene encodes CDR1 KGHSH and CDR2 LQKENI. Trimming pared 4 bases from V and 2 bases from J, leaving 12 bases between. CDR3 residues: CASSRRGAAYNEQFF. Written as DNA, the CDR3 is TGTGCCAGCTCACGTCGGGGGGCGGCCTACAATGAGCAGTTCTTC.

The chain has TRBV28 and TRBJ1-5; tentatively, D is TRBD1 (5 bases). V shed 1 base and J shed 2 bases, with 12 bases lying between them. CDR1 is MDHEN and CDR2 is SYDVKM in the germline V gene. The CDR3 is 16 amino acids. CDR3 in DNA: TGTGCCAGCAGTTTATTGGGGGGATTTGGCAATCAGCCCCAGCATTTT. Protein product: CASSLLGGFGNQPQHF.

The rearrangement uses TRBV6-5 and TRBJ2-7, with 9 positions matching TRBD2. The junction had 5 bases not matched to a gene; V was cut back by 5 bases and J by 3 bases. Germline loops: CDR1 MNHEY, CDR2 SVGAGI. This CDR3 has 14 amino acids. CDR3 nucleotides: TGTGCCAGCAGTCTAGCGGGAATTTTCTACGAGCAGTACTTC. Its protein is CASSLAGIFYEQYF.

The chain uses TRBV6-5 and TRBJ2-5, with 7 bases that match TRBD1. Unmatched junction bases numbered 5, after V lost 5 bases and J lost 2 bases. The CDR3 extends over 14 amino acids. The germline CDR1 and CDR2 sequences are MNHEY and SVGAGI. The CDR3 nucleotides read TGTGCCAGCAGTCCGACAGGGTGGCAAGAGACCCAGTACTTC. Protein sequence: CASSPTGWQETQYF.

CDR3 DNA sequence: TGTGCCAGCAGTCAACAACACACTGAAGCTTTCTTT. This sequence encodes CASSQQHTEAFF. This chain uses TRBV6-2 or TRBV6-3 with TRBJ1-1, with D hard to call. Germline assignment: CDR1 MNHEY and CDR2 SVGEGT. The CDR3 length is 12 residues. The germline V and J ends were trimmed by 5 bases and 3 bases, with 7 bases remaining between them.

The chain is built from TRBV15 and TRBJ1-1; 7 bases line up with TRBD1. The V segment lost 1 base and the J segment 0 bases; nucleotides outside the gene matches: 2. The CDR3 runs 15 residues. Germline V gives CDR1 LNHNV, CDR2 YYDKDF (reference sequence). CDR3 region: CATSRGQGLNTEAFF. The CDR3 coding sequence is TGTGCCACCAGCAGAGGACAGGGACTGAACACTGAAGCTTTCTTT.

The chain carries TRBV19 and TRBJ2-1; a weak D match, TRBD2 (6 bases). This CDR3 has 17 residues. Germline loops: CDR1 LNHDA, CDR2 SQIVND (reference sequence). V lost 6 bases to trimming and J lost 3 bases, with 21 bases between them. CDR3 in amino acids: CASSRLPPGSGYNEQFF. DNA for the CDR3: TGTGCCAGTAGCCGCCTCCCCCCAGGTAGCGGCTACAATGAGCAGTTCTTC.

The chain carries TRBV27 and TRBJ2-3, with 8 positions matching TRBD1. Germline CDR1 MNHEY, CDR2 SMNVEV (reference sequence). The CDR3 covers 14 residues. V shed 5 bases and J 3 bases; nucleotides not matched to a gene: 4. Written as DNA, the CDR3 is TGTGCCAGCAGTCTACAGGGGGAAACAGATACGCAGTATTTT. This encodes CASSLQGETDTQYF.

V usage is TRBV10-2 and J usage is TRBJ2-7, with 12 nucleotides matching TRBD2. Germline V gives CDR1 WSHSY, CDR2 SAAADI. The trim removed 4 bases at V and 5 bases at J, leaving 3 bases unmatched. The length of the CDR3 is 14 residues. CDR3 in amino acids: CASSGLAGANEQYF. The CDR3 region has the DNA TGCGCCAGCAGTGGACTAGCGGGAGCCAACGAGCAGTACTTC.

The rearrangement joins TRBV14 to TRBJ1-4; 10 positions match TRBD1. The CDR3 sequence is 17 residues long. The trim removed 0 bases at V and 7 bases at J, leaving 8 bases unmatched. Germline CDR1 reads SGHDN; CDR2 reads FVKESK. The CDR3 nucleotides read TGTGCCAGCAGCCAAGAAGTAGTTGGGGACAGGGGTGAAAAACTGTTTTTT. This translates into CASSQEVVGDRGEKLFF. Supplemented by reference TRBV14 and TRBJ1-4, the full variable domain reads EAGVTQFPSHSVIEKGQTVTLRCDPISGHDNLYWYRRVMGKEIKFLLHFVKESKQDESGMPNNRFLAERTGGTYSTLKVQPAELEDSGVYFCASSQEVVGDRGEKLFFGSGTQLSVL.

The genes are TRBV27 and TRBJ2-6; tentatively, D is TRBD2 (6 bases). This CDR3 spans 17 amino acids. Germline V CDR1 and CDR2: MNHEY, SMNVEV (reference sequence). Trimming took off 2 bases at V and 0 bases at J, with 11 bases between the two ends. The CDR3 DNA follows: TGTGCCAGCAGTTTAACGGGAGAAAGCTCTGGGGCCAACGTCCTGACTTTC. This gives the protein CASSLTGESSGANVLTF.